Sequencing of this T cell receptor (beta chain) was carried out in a study of T cell repertoires in cytomegalovirus infection. Study-wide results and caveats: Individuals carrying CMV plus the relevant HLA were identified by cumulative frequency of public TCR beta families.

This clonotype was seen only a few times. Its antigen is unidentified. TCRdb passed the reads through MiXCR, listing each CDR3 protein once. Counted here are about 110,000 distinct CDR3 sequences, around 29% occurring once; the ten biggest clones make up roughly three quarters. The sample was CD8+ T cells from cultured PBMCs, taken from culture after CMV antigen stimulation. The clonotype comes from a human donor in good health (CMV status not recorded). Some clones in this sample may be carry-over from other donors' samples.

CDR3 residues: CASSLFPTARPGNTIYF. The CDR3 DNA reads as TGTGCCAGCAGCTTATTCCCGACAGCAAGACCTGGAAACACCATATATTTT. The V call is TRBV11-2, the J call TRBJ1-3; D possibly corresponds to TRBD1 (5 bases). This CDR3 contains 17 residues. V lost 2 bases, J lost 2 bases, and 16 bases lay in between. The germline CDR1 and CDR2 sequences are SGHAT and FQNNGV.